The sequence of this T cell receptor (beta chain) was determined in a study of beta chain features in type 1 diabetes. Expressed TCRB transcripts were sequenced after all isolated RNA was converted to cDNA. The data were produced by immunoSEQ multiplex PCR, yet TCRdb's version contains in-frame clones alone and is incomplete. The sample has about 260,000 clones, roughly 20% seen once. Germline-derived CDR1 and CDR2 are KGHSH and LQKENI. The CDR3 is 14 amino acids. V lost 6 bases and J lost 5, with 16 bases in between. Study-wide points: TCRB CDR3s were moderately but significantly shorter in Type 1 diabetes patients in all four CD4+ subsets. PCR could preferentially amplify shorter templates, alike in patients and controls.

This clone was counted a single time. Its antigen is as yet unknown. The sample taken for sequencing was naive CD4+ T cells from blood. V and J are TRBV18 and TRBJ1-1; D is possibly TRBD1 (6 bases). The origin of this receptor is a woman in her forties with type 1 diabetes. CDR3 in amino acids: CASSQYNRDTEAFF. The CDR3 DNA follows: TGTGCCAGCTCTCAGTACAACAGGGATACTGAAGCTTTCTTT.